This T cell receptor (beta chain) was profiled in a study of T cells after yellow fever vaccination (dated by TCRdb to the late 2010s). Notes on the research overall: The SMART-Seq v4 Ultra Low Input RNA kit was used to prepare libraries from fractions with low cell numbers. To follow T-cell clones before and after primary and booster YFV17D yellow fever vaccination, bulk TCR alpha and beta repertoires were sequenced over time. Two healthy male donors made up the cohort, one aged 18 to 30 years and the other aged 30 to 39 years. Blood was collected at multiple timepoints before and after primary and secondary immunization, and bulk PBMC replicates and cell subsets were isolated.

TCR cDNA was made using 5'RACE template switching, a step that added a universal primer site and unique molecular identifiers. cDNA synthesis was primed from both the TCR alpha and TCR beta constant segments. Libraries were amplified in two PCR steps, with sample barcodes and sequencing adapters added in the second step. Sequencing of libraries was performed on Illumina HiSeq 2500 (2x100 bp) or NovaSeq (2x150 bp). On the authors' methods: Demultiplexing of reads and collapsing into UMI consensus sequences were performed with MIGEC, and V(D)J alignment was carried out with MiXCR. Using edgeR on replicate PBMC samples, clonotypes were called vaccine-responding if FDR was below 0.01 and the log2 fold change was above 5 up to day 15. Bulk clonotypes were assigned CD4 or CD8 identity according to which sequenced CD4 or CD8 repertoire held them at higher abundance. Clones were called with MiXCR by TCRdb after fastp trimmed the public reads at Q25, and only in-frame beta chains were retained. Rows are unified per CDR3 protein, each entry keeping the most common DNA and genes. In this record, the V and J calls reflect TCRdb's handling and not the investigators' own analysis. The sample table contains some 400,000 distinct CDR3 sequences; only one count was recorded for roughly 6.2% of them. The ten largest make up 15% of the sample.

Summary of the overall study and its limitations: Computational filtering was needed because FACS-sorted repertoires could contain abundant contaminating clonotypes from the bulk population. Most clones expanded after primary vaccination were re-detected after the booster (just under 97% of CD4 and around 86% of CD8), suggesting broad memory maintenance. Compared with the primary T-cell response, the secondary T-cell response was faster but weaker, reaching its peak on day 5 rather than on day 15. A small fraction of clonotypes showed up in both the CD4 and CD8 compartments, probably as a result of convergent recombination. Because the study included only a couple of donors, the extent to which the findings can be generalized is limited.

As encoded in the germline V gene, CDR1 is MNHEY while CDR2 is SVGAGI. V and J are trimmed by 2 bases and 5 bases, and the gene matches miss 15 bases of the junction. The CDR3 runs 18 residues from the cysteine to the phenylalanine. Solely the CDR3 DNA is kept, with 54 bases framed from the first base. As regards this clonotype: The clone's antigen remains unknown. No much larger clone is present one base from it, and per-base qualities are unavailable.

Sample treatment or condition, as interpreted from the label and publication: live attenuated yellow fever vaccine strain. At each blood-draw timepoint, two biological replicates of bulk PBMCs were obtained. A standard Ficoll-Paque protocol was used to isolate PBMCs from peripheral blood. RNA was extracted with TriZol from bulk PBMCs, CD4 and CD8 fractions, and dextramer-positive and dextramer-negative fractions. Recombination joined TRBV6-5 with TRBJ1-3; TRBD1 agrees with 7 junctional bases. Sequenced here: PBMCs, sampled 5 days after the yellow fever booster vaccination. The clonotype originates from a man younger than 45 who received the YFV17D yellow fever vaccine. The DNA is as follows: TGTGCCAGCAGTTACGGGGGGTCGACAGGGCAGTTGAGAAACACCATATATTTT. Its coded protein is CASSYGGSTGQLRNTIYF.